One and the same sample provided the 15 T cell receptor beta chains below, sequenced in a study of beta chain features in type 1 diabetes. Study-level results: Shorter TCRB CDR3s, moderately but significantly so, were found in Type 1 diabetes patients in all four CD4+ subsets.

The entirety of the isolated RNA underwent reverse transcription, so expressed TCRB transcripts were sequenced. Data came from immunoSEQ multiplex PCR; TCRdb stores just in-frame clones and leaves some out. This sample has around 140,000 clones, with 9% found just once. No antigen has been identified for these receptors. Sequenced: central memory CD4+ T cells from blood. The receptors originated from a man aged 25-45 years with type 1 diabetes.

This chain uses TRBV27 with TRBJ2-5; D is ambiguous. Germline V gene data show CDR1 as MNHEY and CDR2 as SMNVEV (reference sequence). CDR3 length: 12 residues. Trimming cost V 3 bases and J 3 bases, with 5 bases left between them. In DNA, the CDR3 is TGTGCCAGCAGTTTCCTCGAAGAGACCCAGTACTTC. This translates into CASSFLEETQYF.

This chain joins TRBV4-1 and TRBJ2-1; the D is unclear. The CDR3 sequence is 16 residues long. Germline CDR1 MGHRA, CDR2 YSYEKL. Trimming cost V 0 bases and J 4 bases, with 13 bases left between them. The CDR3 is CASSQEPQSSYNEQFF. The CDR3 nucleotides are TGCGCCAGCAGCCAAGAGCCCCAGTCCTCTTACAATGAGCAGTTCTTC.

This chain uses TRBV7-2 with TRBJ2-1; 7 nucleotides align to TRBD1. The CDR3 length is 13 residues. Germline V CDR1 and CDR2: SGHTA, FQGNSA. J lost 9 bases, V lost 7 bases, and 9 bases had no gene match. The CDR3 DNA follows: TGTGCCAGCATCAAACAACAGGGGAGTGAGCAGTTCTTC. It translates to CASIKQQGSEQFF.

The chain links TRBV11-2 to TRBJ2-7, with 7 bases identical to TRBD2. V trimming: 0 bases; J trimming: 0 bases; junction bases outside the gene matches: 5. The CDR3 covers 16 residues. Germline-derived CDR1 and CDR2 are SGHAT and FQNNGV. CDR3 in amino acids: CASSLDSGRYSYEQYF. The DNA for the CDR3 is TGTGCCAGCAGCTTAGATAGCGGGCGATACTCCTACGAGCAGTACTTC. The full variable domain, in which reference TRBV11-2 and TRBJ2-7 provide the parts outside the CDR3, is EAGVAQSPRYKIIEKRQSVAFWCNPISGHATLYWYQQILGQGPKLLIQFQNNGVVDDSQLPKDRFSAERLKGVDSTLKIQPAKLEDSAVYLCASSLDSGRYSYEQYFGPGTRLTVT.

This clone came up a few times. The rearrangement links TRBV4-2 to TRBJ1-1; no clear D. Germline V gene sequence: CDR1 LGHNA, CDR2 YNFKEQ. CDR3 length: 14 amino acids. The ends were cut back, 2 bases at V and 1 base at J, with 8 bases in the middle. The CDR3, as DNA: TGTGCCAGCAGCCAACCCGGCGGGAACACTGAAGCTTTCTTT. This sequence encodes CASSQPGGNTEAFF.

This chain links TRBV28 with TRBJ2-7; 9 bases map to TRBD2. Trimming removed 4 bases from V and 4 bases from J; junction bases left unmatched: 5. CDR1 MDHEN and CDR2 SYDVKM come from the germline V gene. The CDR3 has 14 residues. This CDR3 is CASSSPGLAYEQYF. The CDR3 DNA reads TGTGCCAGCAGTTCTCCGGGACTAGCTTACGAGCAGTACTTC. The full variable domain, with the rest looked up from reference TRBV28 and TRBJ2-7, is DVKVTQSSRYLVKRTGEKVFLECVQDMDHENMFWYRQDPGLGLRLIYFSYDVKMKEKGDIPEGYSVSREKKERFSLILESASTNQTSMYLCASSSPGLAYEQYFGPGTRLTVT.

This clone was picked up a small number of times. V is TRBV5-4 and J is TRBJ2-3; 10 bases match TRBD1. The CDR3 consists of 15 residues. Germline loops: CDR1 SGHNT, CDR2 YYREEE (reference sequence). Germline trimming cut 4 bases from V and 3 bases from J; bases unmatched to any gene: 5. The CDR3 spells CASSMPGQGTDTQYF. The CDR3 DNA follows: TGTGCCAGCAGCATGCCGGGACAGGGGACAGATACGCAGTATTTT.

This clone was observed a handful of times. The CDR3, as DNA: TGTGCCAGCAGCAGACGACACCAGAACAACTATGGCTACACCTTC. It codes for CASSRRHQNNYGYTF. This chain uses TRBV7-2 with TRBJ1-2; D uncertain. With 5 bases removed from V and 2 bases from J, the gap between germline ends came to 15 bases. The CDR3 totals 15 residues. Germline V lookup: CDR1 SGHTA, CDR2 FQGNSA.

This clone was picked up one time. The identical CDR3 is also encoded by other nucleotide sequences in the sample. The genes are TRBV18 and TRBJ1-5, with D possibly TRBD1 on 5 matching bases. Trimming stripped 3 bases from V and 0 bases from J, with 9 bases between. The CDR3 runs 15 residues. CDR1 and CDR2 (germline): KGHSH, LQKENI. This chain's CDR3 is CASSPDSNSNQPQHF. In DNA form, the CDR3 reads TGTGCCAGCTCACCTGACAGCAATAGCAATCAGCCCCAGCATTTT. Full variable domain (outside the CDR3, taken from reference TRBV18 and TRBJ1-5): NAGVMQNPRHLVRRRGQEARLRCSPMKGHSHVYWYRQLPEEGLKFMVYLQKENIIDESGMPKERFSAEFPKEGPSILRIQQVVRGDSAAYFCASSPDSNSNQPQHFGDGTRLSIL.

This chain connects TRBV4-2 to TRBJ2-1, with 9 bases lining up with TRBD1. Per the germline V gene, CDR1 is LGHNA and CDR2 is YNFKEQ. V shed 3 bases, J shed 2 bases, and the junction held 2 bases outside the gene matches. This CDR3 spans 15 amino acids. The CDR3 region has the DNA TGTGCCAGCAGCCAGGGACAGGGCCCCTACAATGAGCAGTTCTTC. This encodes CASSQGQGPYNEQFF.

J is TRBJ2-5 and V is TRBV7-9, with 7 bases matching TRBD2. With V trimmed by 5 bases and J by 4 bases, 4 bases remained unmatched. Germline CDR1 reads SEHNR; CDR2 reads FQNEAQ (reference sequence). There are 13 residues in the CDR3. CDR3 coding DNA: TGTGCCAGCAGCGGGGGGGTTGGAGAGACCCAGTACTTC. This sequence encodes CASSGGVGETQYF.

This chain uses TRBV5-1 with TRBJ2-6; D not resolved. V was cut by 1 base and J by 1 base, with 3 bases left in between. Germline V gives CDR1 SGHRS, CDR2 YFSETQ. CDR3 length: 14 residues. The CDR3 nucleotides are TGCGCCAGCAGCTTGCAGTCTGGGGCCAACGTCCTGACTTTC. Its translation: CASSLQSGANVLTF. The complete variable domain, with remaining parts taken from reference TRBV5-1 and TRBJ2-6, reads KAGVTQTPRYLIKTRGQQVTLSCSPISGHRSVSWYQQTPGQGLQFLFEYFSETQRNKGNFPGRFSGRQFSNSRSEMNVSTLELGDSALYLCASSLQSGANVLTFGAGSRLTVL.

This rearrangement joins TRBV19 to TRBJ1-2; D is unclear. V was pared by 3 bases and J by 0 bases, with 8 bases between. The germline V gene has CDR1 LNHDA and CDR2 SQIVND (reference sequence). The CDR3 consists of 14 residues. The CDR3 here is CASSMGGTNYGYTF. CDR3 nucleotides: TGTGCCAGTAGTATGGGAGGGACTAACTATGGCTACACCTTC.

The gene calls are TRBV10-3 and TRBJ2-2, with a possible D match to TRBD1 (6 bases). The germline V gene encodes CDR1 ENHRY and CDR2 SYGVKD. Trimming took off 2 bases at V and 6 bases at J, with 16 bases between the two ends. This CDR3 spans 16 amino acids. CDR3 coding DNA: TGTGCCATCAGTGAGAATAGTGGGGGCCACGCCGGGGAGCTGTTTTTT. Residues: CAISENSGGHAGELFF.

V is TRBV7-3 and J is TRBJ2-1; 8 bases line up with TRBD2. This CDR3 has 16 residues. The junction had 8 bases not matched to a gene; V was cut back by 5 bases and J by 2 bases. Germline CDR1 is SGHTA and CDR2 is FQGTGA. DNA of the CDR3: TGTGCCAGCAGCCGAGATGGGACTAGTCCCTACAATGAGCAGTTCTTC. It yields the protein CASSRDGTSPYNEQFF.